These 21 T cell receptor beta chains were sequenced from one sample in a study of cytomegalovirus exposure and HLA in healthy donors. 60 Vbeta and 13 Jbeta primers were used in PCR. Data came from immunoSEQ multiplex PCR; TCRdb stores just in-frame clones and leaves some out. The profile shows some 180,000 clones, approximately 70% of them singletons. Material: PBMCs. The receptors stem from a woman between 18 and 29 years old in good health and CMV-seropositive.

This clone has just a few counts. This chain uses TRBV5-4 with TRBJ1-6, with D perhaps matching TRBD1 (6 bases). V shed 1 base and J shed 9 bases, with 14 bases lying between them. Germline V gives CDR1 SGHNT, CDR2 YYREEE (reference sequence). The CDR3 is 15 residues long. The CDR3 DNA reads TGTGCCAGCAGCTTGCAGGGGACGGGCGTTTCACCCCTCCACTTT. Amino acid sequence: CASSLQGTGVSPLHF.

The V and J genes are TRBV7-3 and TRBJ2-1; TRBD2 aligns across 7 bases. The CDR3 totals 15 residues. J was trimmed by 0 bases and V by 2 bases; bases with no gene match: 1. Germline CDR1 reads SGHTA; CDR2 reads FQGTGA. The chain's CDR3 is CASSLWGGSYNEQFF. The CDR3 DNA is TGTGCCAGCAGCTTATGGGGGGGCTCCTACAATGAGCAGTTCTTC.

The chain recombines TRBV20-1 with TRBJ1-1; 8 bases match TRBD1. CDR3 length equals 10 residues. The germline V gene encodes CDR1 DFQATT and CDR2 SNEGSKA (reference sequence). Germline trimming cut 7 bases from V and 10 bases from J; bases unmatched to any gene: 5. Here the CDR3 DNA reads TGCAGTGTCGGACAGGGTCCAGCTTTCTTT. Protein sequence: CSVGQGPAFF.

V and J are TRBV27 and TRBJ2-3; TRBD2 matches at 11 bases. The ends lost 4 bases at V and 5 bases at J; junction bases unmatched: 8. The CDR3 extends over 16 amino acids. Germline CDR1 and CDR2: MNHEY and SMNVEV (reference sequence). CDR3 nucleotides: TGTGCCAGCAGTTCCCTTAGCGGGGGGGCCTTAGATACGCAGTATTTT. It codes for CASSSLSGGALDTQYF.

The chain joins TRBV5-1 to TRBJ1-5, with D maybe TRBD1 (5 bases). Germline V gene sequence: CDR1 SGHRS, CDR2 YFSETQ. This CDR3 region has 17 residues. The V end was cut by 0 bases, the J end by 9 bases, with 22 bases between. CDR3 sequence: CASSLDITGGQVRPQHF. The DNA for the CDR3 is TGCGCCAGCAGCTTGGACATCACGGGGGGTCAGGTTAGGCCCCAGCATTTT. The full variable domain, its missing parts supplied by reference TRBV5-1 and TRBJ1-5, is KAGVTQTPRYLIKTRGQQVTLSCSPISGHRSVSWYQQTPGQGLQFLFEYFSETQRNKGNFPGRFSGRQFSNSRSEMNVSTLELGDSALYLCASSLDITGGQVRPQHFGDGTRLSIL.

This chain links TRBV7-9 with TRBJ2-7; TRBD1 aligns across 8 bases. The V segment lost 0 bases and the J segment 5 bases; nucleotides outside the gene matches: 12. Germline loops: CDR1 SEHNR, CDR2 FQNEAQ (reference sequence). The CDR3 is made up of 17 amino acids. CDR3 amino acids: CASSLALRQGAADEQYF. As DNA, the CDR3 is TGTGCCAGCAGCTTAGCACTTAGGCAGGGGGCTGCAGACGAGCAGTACTTC. Supplemented by reference TRBV7-9 and TRBJ2-7, the full variable domain reads DTGVSQNPRHKITKRGQNVTFRCDPISEHNRLYWYRQTLGQGPEFLTYFQNEAQLEKSRLLSDRFSAERPKGSFSTLEIQRTEQGDSAMYLCASSLALRQGAADEQYFGPGTRLTVT.

In its sample, this clone was seen once. This CDR3 reads CASSFVGLAGELFF. The DNA for the CDR3 is TGTGCCAGCAGCTTTGTGGGCTTGGCCGGGGAGCTGTTTTTT. The chain links TRBV5-4 to TRBJ2-2; no clear D gene. Deletions cut 2 bases from V and 6 bases from J, with 11 bases between. The germline V gene encodes CDR1 SGHNT and CDR2 YYREEE (reference sequence). CDR3 length equals 14 residues.

The V call is TRBV6-1, the J call TRBJ2-6; tentatively, D is TRBD2 (5 bases). The germline V and J ends were trimmed by 2 bases and 2 bases, with 7 bases remaining between them. Germline CDR1 and CDR2: MNHNS and SASEGT. The CDR3 spans 15 residues. The CDR3 nucleotides read TGTGCCAGCAGTGAATCGGGGACTGGGGCCAACGTCCTGACTTTC. Amino acids: CASSESGTGANVLTF.

This sequence joins TRBV27 and TRBJ2-7, with 11 bases identical to TRBD2. The CDR3 covers 15 residues. V lost 5 bases and J lost 3; bases outside the gene matches: 6. Germline loops: CDR1 MNHEY, CDR2 SMNVEV (reference sequence). The CDR3 nucleotides read TGTGCCAGCAGTATCTCCGGGACTAGCGGCTACGAGCAGTACTTC. As protein: CASSISGTSGYEQYF.

The rearrangement links TRBV4-2 to TRBJ1-1; D call uncertain. This CDR3 has 15 residues. Deletions cut 4 bases from V and 0 bases from J, with 12 bases between. Germline CDR1 LGHNA, CDR2 YNFKEQ. The CDR3 spells CASSPSGEVNTEAFF. CDR3 in DNA: TGTGCCAGCAGCCCCTCCGGAGAAGTGAACACTGAAGCTTTCTTT.

The table lists this clone with a count of one. V and J are TRBV2 and TRBJ2-7; maybe TRBD1 (6 bases). Germline-derived CDR1 and CDR2 are SNHLY and FYNNEI. The CDR3 contains 13 residues. V shed 10 bases and J shed 2 bases, with 15 bases lying between them. The CDR3 DNA reads TGTGCCACTTCGGACAGCTATACCTACGAGCAGTACTTC. It codes for CATSDSYTYEQYF.

The chain couples TRBV11-1 to TRBJ2-7, with TRBD2 matching 9 bases. This CDR3 is 14 amino acids long. V shed 1 base and J 6 bases; nucleotides not matched to a gene: 4. Germline-derived CDR1 and CDR2 are SGHAT and FQDESV (reference sequence). Here the CDR3 reads CASSLGGGASEQYF. The CDR3 DNA reads TGTGCCAGCAGCTTAGGCGGGGGGGCTTCCGAGCAGTACTTC.

The rearrangement links TRBV7-9 to TRBJ2-3; TRBD2 might be the D (5 bases). Germline CDR1 reads SEHNR; CDR2 reads FQNEAQ (reference sequence). Trimming removed 3 bases at V and 5 bases at J, with 15 bases between. The CDR3 runs to 15 residues. CDR3 in amino acids: CASSFRRASQDTQYF. DNA of the CDR3: TGTGCCAGCAGCTTTAGGCGGGCCAGCCAAGATACGCAGTATTTT.

This clone showed up just a few times. The chain links TRBV4-3 to TRBJ2-1; tentative D call: TRBD1 (6 bases). V lost 0 bases and J 8 bases, leaving 8 bases between the germline ends. The CDR3 extends over 13 amino acids. Germline CDR1 LGHNA, CDR2 YSLEER. For the CDR3, the DNA is TGCGCCAGCAGCCAAGATGAGGGGGATGAGCAGTTCTTC. Its translation is CASSQDEGDEQFF.

V usage is TRBV21-1 and J usage is TRBJ1-4; TRBD1 was called by the table and not checked on the DNA. TRBV21-1 is given as a pseudogene. The CDR3 has 16 residues. CDR3 protein: CASSNGDRTTNEKLFF. The CDR3 DNA sequence: TGTGCCAGCAGCAATGGGGACAGAACTACTAATGAAAAACTGTTTTTT.

V gene TRBV28 combines with J gene TRBJ1-4; D unresolved. The CDR3 runs 13 residues. Trimming pared 5 bases from V and 4 bases from J, leaving 8 bases between. In germline, CDR1 is MDHEN, CDR2 SYDVKM. The CDR3 DNA sequence: TGTGCCAGCAGTACAGCCATTAATGAAAAACTGTTTTTT. This codes for CASSTAINEKLFF.

The chain has TRBV6-5 and TRBJ2-5, with TRBD2 as a possible D gene (5 bases). Looked up from germline, CDR1 is MNHEY and CDR2 is SVGAGI. Trimming removed 7 bases at V and 0 bases at J, with 12 bases between. The CDR3 totals 14 residues. The CDR3 is CASTFGINQETQYF. CDR3 nucleotides: TGTGCCAGCACCTTCGGGATTAACCAAGAGACCCAGTACTTC.

J is TRBJ1-4 and V is TRBV9; 7 bases line up with TRBD1. Germline V gene data show CDR1 as SGDLS and CDR2 as YYNGEE. Unmatched junction bases numbered 4, after V lost 3 bases and J lost 5 bases. CDR3 length: 14 amino acids. The CDR3 here is CASSEGQNNEKLFF. The CDR3 bases are TGTGCCAGCAGCGAGGGACAGAACAATGAAAAACTGTTTTTT.

V gene TRBV25-1 combines with J gene TRBJ2-5; D perhaps matches TRBD1 (6 bases). Trimming stripped 3 bases from V and 5 bases from J, with 13 bases between. Germline values: CDR1 MGHDK, CDR2 SYGVNS. CDR3 length: 14 residues. DNA for the CDR3: TGTGCCAGCAGTGATCCCAGGGGAGTGGAGACCCAGTACTTC. The encoded protein is CASSDPRGVETQYF.

The chain carries TRBV7-2 and TRBJ2-5, with D perhaps TRBD1 (7 bases). Germline loops: CDR1 SGHTA, CDR2 FQGNSA. The CDR3 runs 14 residues. V lost 7 bases, J lost 2 bases, and 14 bases lay in between. CDR3 DNA: TGTGCCAGCAACCGCGGGACAGTACAAGAGACCCAGTACTTC. The encoded protein is CASNRGTVQETQYF.

The J gene is TRBJ1-5, the V gene TRBV6-5; 11 bases match TRBD1. Germline assignment: CDR1 MNHEY and CDR2 SVGAGI. The CDR3 extends over 15 amino acids. Trimming took 5 bases from V and 4 from J; bases not matched to a gene: 4. In DNA form, the CDR3 reads TGTGCCAGCAGTCCGGGACAGGGGGTAAATCAGCCCCAGCATTTT. It encodes CASSPGQGVNQPQHF.